Below are 24 T cell receptor beta chains sequenced from a single sample in a study of shared clonotypes between healthy human individuals. The data were produced by immunoSEQ multiplex PCR, yet TCRdb's version contains in-frame clones alone and is incomplete. Among around 100,000 clones listed, about 66% were seen once. Input material: memory CD8+ T cells sorted from blood. Documented subset: CD45RO+ cells pooled with CCR7-negative TemRA cells. The receptors come from a woman in her 30s in good health.

J is TRBJ1-1 and V is TRBV5-1; 11 bases map to TRBD1. Per germline, CDR1 SGHRS and CDR2 YFSETQ. V was pared by 7 bases and J by 3 bases, with 5 bases of the junction left unmatched. CDR3 size: 14 residues. CDR3: CASRTGGYHTEAFF. CDR3 nucleotides: TGCGCCAGCCGGACAGGGGGCTATCACACTGAAGCTTTCTTT.

The J gene is TRBJ1-2, the V gene TRBV16; possibly TRBD1 for D (6 bases). The V gene lost 0 bases and the J gene lost 3 bases, with 20 bases spanning the gap. Germline V gene data show CDR1 as KGHSY and CDR2 as FQNENV. The CDR3 extends over 18 amino acids. The CDR3 spells CASSQSIATGGDHYGYTF. The CDR3 DNA reads TGTGCCAGCAGCCAATCGATAGCGACAGGCGGGGACCACTATGGCTACACCTTC.

The DNA of the CDR3 is TGTGCCAGCAGCTTCCTAGCGGGCGTCGCTAGCACAGATACGCAGTATTTT. Its translation: CASSFLAGVASTDTQYF. The chain has TRBV11-2 and TRBJ2-3; 8 nucleotides agree with TRBD2. This CDR3 has 17 amino acids. V gave up 3 bases and J gave up 0 bases; unmatched junction bases: 8. Germline CDR1 reads SGHAT; CDR2 reads FQNNGV.

The CDR3 DNA is TGTGCCAGCACGCTTCAGTGGGACCCCTCGTCGGATACGCAGTATTTT. Its translation is CASTLQWDPSSDTQYF. This chain joins TRBV2 and TRBJ2-3; either TRBD1 or TRBD2 may fit D (5 bases each). In germline, CDR1 is SNHLY, CDR2 FYNNEI. The CDR3 runs 16 residues. V was clipped by 7 bases and J by 6 bases, with 23 bases between them.

This clone was detected only a few times. The chain links TRBV6-5 to TRBJ2-5; 7 nucleotides match TRBD1. The length of the CDR3 is 16 residues. V lost 4 bases to trimming and J lost 2 bases; unmatched junction nucleotides: 10. The germline V gene has CDR1 MNHEY and CDR2 SVGAGI. For the CDR3, the DNA is TGTGCCAGCAGTTCAACAGGGGCGATATATCAAGAGACCCAGTACTTC. It yields the protein CASSSTGAIYQETQYF.

V and J are TRBV7-9 and TRBJ1-1; D not certain. The CDR3 has 14 amino acids. The V gene lost 5 bases and the J gene lost 11 bases, with 21 bases spanning the gap. The germline CDR1 and CDR2 sequences are SEHNR and FQNEAQ (reference sequence). CDR3: CASSQTDGRIAAFF. In DNA, the CDR3 is TGTGCCAGCAGCCAAACGGACGGTCGCATTGCGGCTTTCTTT.

The V gene is TRBV9, the J gene TRBJ2-7; either TRBD1 or TRBD2 may supply D (5 bases each). Germline-derived CDR1 and CDR2 are SGDLS and YYNGEE. The CDR3 extends over 13 amino acids. V was shortened by 2 bases and J by 6 bases, with 12 bases between the two germline ends. The CDR3 loop reads CASSVQGVGEQYF. CDR3 DNA: TGTGCCAGCAGCGTCCAGGGAGTCGGCGAGCAGTACTTC.

The chain recombines TRBV4-1 with TRBJ1-4, with 8 bases matching TRBD1. V shed 1 base and J 8 bases; nucleotides not matched to a gene: 6. CDR1 and CDR2 from the germline V gene are MGHRA and YSYEKL. This CDR3 region has 15 residues. The CDR3 DNA reads TGCGCCAGCAGCCAAGGGACAGGGTTCAAGGAAAAACTGTTTTTT. Its protein product is CASSQGTGFKEKLFF.

The chain uses TRBV11-3 and TRBJ2-1; 8 bases are shared with TRBD1. The ends lost 1 base at V and 9 bases at J; junction bases unmatched: 8. The germline gives CDR1 SGHNT, CDR2 YENEEA. The CDR3 runs to 15 residues. CDR3 DNA: TGTGCCAGCAGCTTAGGTCGTCCAGGGGGCAGTGAGCAGTTCTTC. Translated, it gives CASSLGRPGGSEQFF.

This clone has just a few counts. V is TRBV5-1 and J is TRBJ1-3; D not resolved. Germline CDR1 reads SGHRS; CDR2 reads YFSETQ. There are 15 residues in the CDR3. Trimming pared 0 bases from V and 0 bases from J, leaving 7 bases between. Here the CDR3 DNA reads TGCGCCAGCAGCTTGGACGTTAACTCTGGAAACACCATATATTTT. Translating it yields CASSLDVNSGNTIYF. Full variable domain (remainder filled in from reference TRBV5-1 and TRBJ1-3): KAGVTQTPRYLIKTRGQQVTLSCSPISGHRSVSWYQQTPGQGLQFLFEYFSETQRNKGNFPGRFSGRQFSNSRSEMNVSTLELGDSALYLCASSLDVNSGNTIYFGEGSWLTVV.

The V gene is TRBV4-2, the J gene TRBJ2-7; D call uncertain. Trimming stripped 4 bases from V and 5 bases from J, with 15 bases between. The CDR3 has 14 amino acids. Germline lookup yields CDR1 LGHNA and CDR2 YNFKEQ. In DNA, the CDR3 is TGTGCCAGCAGCCCCAATGGAGCGCGGCACGAGCAGTACTTC. Translated, it gives CASSPNGARHEQYF.

The chain employs TRBV2 and TRBJ1-5; 7 bases agree with TRBD1. CDR3 length equals 14 residues. The J segment lost 5 bases and the V segment lost 3 bases, leaving 4 bases of the junction unmatched. Germline V lookup: CDR1 SNHLY, CDR2 FYNNEI. CDR3 DNA: TGTGCCAGCAGTGATTTGACAGGGTATCAGCCCCAGCATTTT. Amino acid sequence: CASSDLTGYQPQHF.

The chain combines TRBV9 with TRBJ2-7; the D gene could be TRBD1 or TRBD2 (6 bases each). The V gene lost 7 bases and the J gene lost 1 base, with 15 bases spanning the gap. Germline-derived CDR1 and CDR2 are SGDLS and YYNGEE. This CDR3 is 14 amino acids long. The CDR3 sequence: CASSRGGWSYEQYF. The DNA for the CDR3 is TGTGCCAGCTCACGAGGGGGGTGGTCCTACGAGCAGTACTTC.

The chain is built from TRBV6-5 and TRBJ1-4; possibly TRBD1 for D (5 bases). This CDR3 contains 13 residues. With 2 bases removed from V and 6 bases from J, the gap between germline ends came to 7 bases. Germline lookup yields CDR1 MNHEY and CDR2 SVGAGI. The CDR3 protein is CASSYDSYEKLFF. Here the CDR3 DNA reads TGTGCCAGCAGTTACGACAGTTATGAAAAACTGTTTTTT.

The chain links TRBV4-1 to TRBJ1-4; 7 bases are a match to TRBD1. V dropped 7 bases and J dropped 8; count of bases not matched to a gene: 16. Germline CDR1 is MGHRA and CDR2 is YSYEKL. The CDR3 is 16 residues long. CDR3 coding DNA: TGCGCCAGCACTACGGGACAGTCCGCCTTTTCGGAAAAACTGTTTTTT. This translates into CASTTGQSAFSEKLFF.

Comments on this clone: This sample also contains other DNA sequences that code for the same CDR3. The J gene is TRBJ2-6, the V gene TRBV18; D is unresolved. The CDR3 has 16 amino acids. V was trimmed by 0 bases and J by 0 bases, leaving 6 bases between them. CDR1 and CDR2 (germline): KGHSH, LQKENI. The CDR3: CASSPPQFSGANVLTF. The CDR3 bases are TGTGCCAGCTCACCACCGCAGTTCTCTGGGGCCAACGTCCTGACTTTC.

The chain recombines TRBV2 with TRBJ2-7; TRBD1 agrees at 9 bases. The CDR3 has 15 residues. The germline CDR1 and CDR2 sequences are SNHLY and FYNNEI. J gave up 4 bases and V 5 bases, and 9 bases lay outside the gene matches. The CDR3, as DNA: TGTGCCAGCAGTCCCCTCCGGGACAGGGTATACGAGCAGTACTTC. Protein sequence: CASSPLRDRVYEQYF.

The chain combines TRBV2 with TRBJ2-1; 11 bases agree with TRBD2. The V and J ends lost 2 bases and 7 bases, in that order; junction bases with no gene match: 4. The germline V gene has CDR1 SNHLY and CDR2 FYNNEI. This CDR3 has 15 amino acids. CDR3 residues: CASSEFSGRGNEQFF. CDR3 DNA sequence: TGTGCCAGCAGTGAATTTAGCGGGAGGGGGAATGAGCAGTTCTTC.

This clone was seen many times. The chain carries TRBV2 and TRBJ2-7; 7 bases line up with TRBD1. The junction had 10 bases not matched to a gene; V was cut back by 2 bases and J by 3 bases. This CDR3 comprises 16 residues. Germline loops: CDR1 SNHLY, CDR2 FYNNEI. Here the CDR3 reads CASSEWGSGGNYEQYF. CDR3 nucleotides: TGTGCCAGCAGTGAATGGGGGTCAGGGGGTAACTACGAGCAGTACTTC.

The chain couples TRBV7-9 to TRBJ1-1; D remains unclear. The CDR3 loop spans 12 amino acids. Trimming removed 0 bases at V and 8 bases at J, with 7 bases between. Looked up from germline, CDR1 is SEHNR and CDR2 is FQNEAQ (reference sequence). Here the CDR3 DNA reads TGTGCCAGCAGCTTAGCGGTCAGGGAAGCTTTCTTT. Protein product: CASSLAVREAFF. Based on the CDR3 plus reference TRBV7-9 and TRBJ1-1, the full variable domain is DTGVSQNPRHKITKRGQNVTFRCDPISEHNRLYWYRQTLGQGPEFLTYFQNEAQLEKSRLLSDRFSAERPKGSFSTLEIQRTEQGDSAMYLCASSLAVREAFFGQGTRLTVV.

The CDR3 loop reads CASSTGLLGEQYF. The CDR3 bases are TGTGCCAGCAGTACCGGCCTTTTAGGGGAGCAGTACTTC. The chain recombines TRBV6-1 with TRBJ2-7, with unresolved D. Trimming shortened V by 5 bases and J by 7 bases, and 15 bases separated the two germline ends. CDR3 length: 13 amino acids. Germline lookup yields CDR1 MNHNS and CDR2 SASEGT.

V usage is TRBV5-1 and J usage is TRBJ2-7, with D tentatively TRBD1 or TRBD2 (5 bases each). Deletions cut 4 bases from V and 2 bases from J, with 7 bases between. This CDR3 has 12 residues. Germline V gene lookup returns CDR1 SGHRS and CDR2 YFSETQ. The CDR3 sequence: CASSMGPYEQYF. In nucleotides, the CDR3 is TGCGCCAGCAGCATGGGACCCTACGAGCAGTACTTC.

This clone has only a few counts. CDR3 in DNA: TGTGCCAGCAGTTTTTGGGACAGAAATCAGCCCCAGCATTTT. Residues: CASSFWDRNQPQHF. This chain uses TRBV28 with TRBJ1-5, with 7 bases that match TRBD1. This CDR3 region has 14 residues. Trimming cost V 3 bases and J 4 bases; bases outside gene matches: 3. Per the germline V gene, CDR1 is MDHEN and CDR2 is SYDVKM.

In nucleotides, the CDR3 is TGTGCCAGCAGTTACAAGGGCAGGAACTATGGCTACACCTTC. Its translation is CASSYKGRNYGYTF. The J gene is TRBJ1-2, the V gene TRBV6-5; unclear D gene. The V gene's germline CDR1 is MNHEY and CDR2 SVGAGI. The length of the CDR3 is 14 residues. V lost 2 bases and J 2 bases, leaving 9 bases between the germline ends.